These 5 T cell receptor beta chains were all obtained from the same sample, sequenced in a study of blood T cell repertoires in COVID-19. Some clones are missing from TCRdb's copy, which holds only in-frame ones; the method was immunoSEQ multiplex PCR. The sample lists approximately 220,000 clones; about four fifths were seen once. Sequencing used PBMCs or T cells enriched from blood (not recorded which). The receptors shown here come from a woman aged 50 to 60 who had been exposed to COVID-19.

The chain carries TRBV7-7 and TRBJ2-1; 14 bases line up with TRBD2. Germline V CDR1 and CDR2: SSHAT, FNYEAQ (reference sequence). The ends lost 5 bases at V and 7 bases at J; junction bases unmatched: 4. This CDR3 is 15 amino acids long. The CDR3: CASSAGTSGGNEQFF. DNA for the CDR3: TGTGCCAGCAGCGCCGGGACTAGCGGGGGTAATGAGCAGTTCTTC.

The V gene is TRBV3-1 (or the pseudogene TRBV3-2), the J gene TRBJ2-2; 12 bases match TRBD2. The CDR3 runs to 20 residues. Germline V gene data show CDR1 as LGHDT and CDR2 as YNNKEL (reference sequence). V shed 0 bases, J shed 5 bases, and the junction held 13 bases outside the gene matches. The CDR3 is CASSQERRGLAGPLTGELFF. DNA of the CDR3: TGTGCCAGCAGCCAAGAACGTCGAGGACTAGCGGGGCCCCTTACCGGGGAGCTGTTTTTT.

The chain is built from TRBV11-2 and TRBJ1-1, with 8 bases that match TRBD1. CDR3 size: 15 residues. The J segment lost 1 base and the V segment lost 5 bases, leaving 6 bases of the junction unmatched. CDR1 and CDR2 (germline): SGHAT, FQNNGV. The CDR3 DNA reads TGTGCCAGCAGCCCTGAGACAGGGGCGAACACTGAAGCTTTCTTT. Its translation is CASSPETGANTEAFF.

The chain joins TRBV12-3 or TRBV12-4 to TRBJ1-2; weak D call: TRBD1 (5 bases). Trimming stripped 6 bases from V and 4 bases from J, with 12 bases between. The CDR3 runs 13 residues. The CDR3 nucleotides read TGTGCCAGCAGGCCAACAGGAATCTATGGCTACACCTTC. Translation: CASRPTGIYGYTF.

The genes are TRBV6-5 and TRBJ1-1; maybe TRBD1 (6 bases). The germline gives CDR1 MNHEY, CDR2 SVGAGI. V lost 7 bases and J lost 4, with 13 bases in between. CDR3 size: 13 residues. CDR3 sequence reads: CASNGQLGTEAFF. CDR3 bases: TGTGCCAGCAACGGACAGTTGGGCACTGAAGCTTTCTTT.